A selection of T cell receptor beta chains follows, all from one sample in a study of vaccination and CD4 T cells after COVID-19. No cognate antigen is known for these TCRs. TCRdb passed the PCR reads through MiXCR, listing each CDR3 protein once. The data show 20,000 to 25,000 distinct CDR3 sequences, around a third seen once. Sample: CD4+ T cells from blood, cultured in vitro, taken about 7 months after SARS-CoV-2 vaccination. Receptor source: a human donor who had recovered from COVID-19. The conserved cysteine and the conserved F or W are not part of the CDR3 here. The order of the fields is J gene, D gene, clone size, V gene, CDR3 protein. D genes are given only for firm matches. Where a row states a size, it is once, few, many or the class of an expanded clone; other rows omit it.

>TRBJ2-3|.|.|TRBV6-2/TRBV6-3
ASSPTRTITDTQY
>TRBJ2-1|TRBD1|.|TRBV4-3
ASSHEPGQGGF
>TRBJ2-5|.|.|TRBV6-5
ASSYGASGGETQY
>TRBJ1-1|.|.|TRBV11-3
ASSSAGSTFTTEAF
>TRBJ2-5|.|.|TRBV7-8
ASSLARGLWETQY
>TRBJ2-7|TRBD2|.|TRBV7-6
ASSSGGTSGGSSYEQY
>TRBJ2-5|.|.|TRBV20-1
SASTGAREETQY
>TRBJ2-2|.|.|TRBV5-1
ASSLMGFDTGELF
>TRBJ1-2|.|.|TRBV5-4
ASSIDRLHGYT
>TRBJ2-7|.|.|TRBV10-3
AISTLAGEHSYEQY
>TRBJ1-1|.|medium-sized|TRBV7-9
ASSLGLAGTYTEAF
>TRBJ2-5|.|once|TRBV30
AWSVQFETQY
>TRBJ2-5|TRBD1|few|TRBV6-2/TRBV6-3
ASSDRVPETQY
>TRBJ2-1|.|few|TRBV20-1
SASPQWGSPGYNEQF
>TRBJ2-1|TRBD1|.|TRBV6-5
ASSSRYRQGTYNEQF
>TRBJ1-2|.|.|TRBV7-8
ASSLNSGNYGYT
>TRBJ2-1|.|once|TRBV20-1
SARYAGTFAIEQF
>TRBJ2-7|.|once|TRBV21-1
ASSKDWTGD